The next 30 T cell receptor beta chains were all read from a single sample in a study of PD-L1 blockade in urothelial cancer. Clones were read by immunoSEQ multiplex PCR, and TCRdb kept only the in-frame ones, dropping some. The table shows 85,000 to 130,000 clones, with approximately 91% occurring only once. The specimen was PBMCs, collected around atezolizumab (anti-PD-L1) treatment. These receptors all stem from a woman aged 80 or over with urothelial cancer.

The chain joins TRBV10-3 to TRBJ2-7; 7 bases line up with TRBD2. The CDR3 is made up of 14 amino acids. Germline lookup yields CDR1 ENHRY and CDR2 SYGVKD. Trimming cost V 6 bases and J 2 bases; bases outside gene matches: 7. The CDR3 region has the DNA TGTGCCATCAGGACCCGGGAGGCGGCCTACGAGCAGTACTTC. It yields the protein CAIRTREAAYEQYF.

This chain connects TRBV11-2 to TRBJ2-7; 11 bases map to TRBD2. Germline V gene lookup returns CDR1 SGHAT and CDR2 FQNNGV. The ends lost 0 bases at V and 3 bases at J; junction bases unmatched: 1. The CDR3 is 15 residues long. The CDR3 reads CASSLELAGVYEQYF. The CDR3 DNA follows: TGTGCCAGCAGCTTAGAACTAGCGGGAGTCTACGAGCAGTACTTC.

The chain is built from TRBV2 and TRBJ2-6; 7 bases map to TRBD1. The germline V gene has CDR1 SNHLY and CDR2 FYNNEI. The CDR3 contains 14 residues. CDR3 protein: CTTGALSGANVLTF. CDR3 nucleotides: TGTACCACAGGGGCCCTCTCTGGGGCCAACGTCCTGACTTTC.

The chain links TRBV30 to TRBJ1-5; 10 bases map to TRBD1. CDR1 and CDR2 from the germline V gene are GTSNPN and SVGIG (reference sequence). Losses at the gene ends were 1 base for V and 3 bases for J; bases not matched to a gene: 3. CDR3 length: 15 amino acids. The CDR3 coding sequence is TGTGCCTGGAGTGCGGGACAGGGGTACAATCAGCCCCAGCATTTT. Translated: CAWSAGQGYNQPQHF. Drawing the rest from reference TRBV30 and TRBJ1-5, the complete variable domain is SQTIHQWPATLVQPVGSPLSLECTVEGTSNPNLYWYRQAAGRGLQLLFYSVGIGQISSEVPQNLSASRPQDRQFILSSKKLLLSDSGFYLCAWSAGQGYNQPQHFGDGTRLSIL.

This clone was detected once. The chain employs TRBV28 and TRBJ1-5; no clear D gene. Germline V gene sequence: CDR1 MDHEN, CDR2 SYDVKM. This CDR3 has 15 residues. The V end was cut by 6 bases, the J end by 0 bases, with 12 bases between. The DNA for the CDR3 is TGTGCCAGCAGGCCACTGATTTATAGCAATCAGCCCCAGCATTTT. Protein sequence: CASRPLIYSNQPQHF.

The J gene is TRBJ2-7, the V gene TRBV9, with 7 bases that match TRBD1. The V gene end was trimmed by 4 bases and the J gene end by 3 bases; junction bases not matched to a gene: 10. Germline V gene sequence: CDR1 SGDLS, CDR2 YYNGEE. CDR3 size: 15 residues. Written as DNA, the CDR3 is TGTGCCAGCAGCATCGGGACAGCATCCATCTACGAGCAGTACTTC. Translated: CASSIGTASIYEQYF.

The chain has TRBV9 and TRBJ1-1; tentatively, D is TRBD1 (6 bases). The CDR3 is 15 residues long. Trimming shortened V by 4 bases and J by 1 base, and 14 bases separated the two germline ends. CDR1 and CDR2 from the germline V gene are SGDLS and YYNGEE. The CDR3 sequence: CASSRTRGPNTEAFF. In DNA, the CDR3 is TGTGCCAGCAGCAGAACCAGGGGACCGAACACTGAAGCTTTCTTT.

The chain is built from TRBV27 and TRBJ2-7; D is perhaps TRBD2 (6 bases). Trimming pared 6 bases from V and 3 bases from J, leaving 24 bases between. Germline CDR1 MNHEY, CDR2 SMNVEV (reference sequence). The CDR3 loop spans 17 amino acids. In DNA form, the CDR3 reads TGTGCCAGCAGCCACCGGCCCCGGGAGAACGGACTCTACGAGCAGTACTTC. Protein sequence: CASSHRPRENGLYEQYF.

This clone is a singleton in its sample. This chain joins TRBV18 and TRBJ1-4; no clear D gene. Germline CDR1 and CDR2: KGHSH and LQKENI. Trimming took off 5 bases at V and 10 bases at J, with 11 bases between the two ends. CDR3 size: 12 residues. The DNA of the CDR3 is TGTGCCAGCTCAGAGAAAAGTGGAAAACTGTTTTTT. Residues: CASSEKSGKLFF.

The chain employs TRBV28 and TRBJ2-3; 7 bases agree with TRBD2. Trimming removed 7 bases from V and 1 base from J; junction bases left unmatched: 8. Per germline, CDR1 MDHEN and CDR2 SYDVKM. The CDR3 consists of 15 residues. This chain's CDR3 is CASKWGGSGTDTQYF. The CDR3 DNA follows: TGTGCCAGCAAGTGGGGCGGGAGTGGCACAGATACGCAGTATTTT. Full variable domain (remainder filled in from reference TRBV28 and TRBJ2-3): DVKVTQSSRYLVKRTGEKVFLECVQDMDHENMFWYRQDPGLGLRLIYFSYDVKMKEKGDIPEGYSVSREKKERFSLILESASTNQTSMYLCASKWGGSGTDTQYFGPGTRLTVL.

The chain uses TRBV5-6 and TRBJ2-5, with TRBD2 as a possible D gene (5 bases). Trimming left V 0 bases short and J 5 bases short, with 11 bases between. Germline values: CDR1 SGHDT, CDR2 YYEEEE. This CDR3 is built from 14 residues. This CDR3 is CASSLAGRTETQYF. Written as DNA, the CDR3 is TGTGCCAGCAGCTTGGCAGGCAGGACTGAGACCCAGTACTTC.

This clone has a single count. The V gene is TRBV5-1, the J gene TRBJ2-7; perhaps TRBD1 as D (6 bases). Germline V CDR1 and CDR2: SGHRS, YFSETQ. V shed 4 bases and J shed 2 bases, with 10 bases lying between them. The CDR3 totals 13 residues. CDR3 coding DNA: TGCGCCAGCAGCCCGGGGACAACCTACGAGCAGTACTTC. Protein: CASSPGTTYEQYF.

This sequence joins TRBV6-4 and TRBJ2-1, with TRBD2 identical over 10 bases. J gave up 5 bases and V 6 bases, and 7 bases lay outside the gene matches. Germline V gene lookup returns CDR1 MRHNA and CDR2 SNTAGT. The CDR3 extends over 15 amino acids. This chain's CDR3 is CASRPGLAENNEQFF. DNA of the CDR3: TGTGCCAGCAGGCCCGGACTAGCGGAGAACAATGAGCAGTTCTTC.

The table lists this clone with a count of one. This chain connects TRBV11-1 to TRBJ1-4; 8 bases are shared with TRBD1. With V trimmed by 5 bases and J by 8 bases, 10 bases remained unmatched. CDR1 is SGHAT, CDR2 FQDESV, per germline (reference sequence). The CDR3 is 15 residues long. In nucleotides, the CDR3 is TGTGCCAGCAGCCCGGCCCCGGGACAGGCCGAAAAACTGTTTTTT. This codes for CASSPAPGQAEKLFF.

The CDR3 coding sequence is TGTGCCAGCAGCAGGGGTAGCACTGAAGCTTTCTTT. Translated, it gives CASSRGSTEAFF. This rearrangement joins TRBV28 to TRBJ1-1; D is perhaps TRBD1 (6 bases). V was shortened by 6 bases and J by 4 bases, with 9 bases between the two germline ends. The CDR3 runs to 12 residues. Germline V lookup: CDR1 MDHEN, CDR2 SYDVKM.

The chain couples TRBV14 to TRBJ2-7, with 10 nucleotides matching TRBD2. The CDR3 covers 16 residues. The trim removed 3 bases at V and 6 bases at J, leaving 11 bases unmatched. Per the germline V gene, CDR1 is SGHDN and CDR2 is FVKESK. CDR3 in DNA: TGTGCCAGCAGCCACAGACGACTAGCGGGCCCACCCGAGCAGTACTTC. Translation gives CASSHRRLAGPPEQYF.

The chain couples TRBV5-4 to TRBJ2-5; 8 nucleotides match TRBD2. The J segment lost 4 bases and the V segment lost 0 bases, leaving 5 bases of the junction unmatched. Germline loops: CDR1 SGHNT, CDR2 YYREEE (reference sequence). CDR3 size: 15 residues. CDR3 in amino acids: CASSLERERLETQYF. The CDR3 coding sequence is TGTGCCAGCAGCTTGGAGCGGGAGCGACTAGAGACCCAGTACTTC.

The chain is built from TRBV5-1 and TRBJ2-7; D possibly corresponds to TRBD1 (5 bases). The CDR3 sequence is 16 residues long. Germline values: CDR1 SGHRS, CDR2 YFSETQ. V shed 4 bases and J shed 0 bases, with 17 bases lying between them. CDR3 residues: CASSPLNQGVSYEQYF. Written as DNA, the CDR3 is TGCGCCAGCAGCCCCTTGAACCAGGGCGTCTCCTACGAGCAGTACTTC.

The chain uses TRBV5-1 and TRBJ2-5; 10 bases match TRBD2. The CDR3 length is 16 residues. Germline-derived CDR1 and CDR2 are SGHRS and YFSETQ. Trimming removed 3 bases from V and 5 bases from J; junction bases left unmatched: 10. The CDR3 DNA reads TGCGCCAGCAGCTCCGCCGGGACTAGCGTATCGGAGACCCAGTACTTC. Protein product: CASSSAGTSVSETQYF.

This chain links TRBV2 with TRBJ2-2; 12 bases map to TRBD2. Germline loops: CDR1 SNHLY, CDR2 FYNNEI. V shed 5 bases and J 4 bases; nucleotides not matched to a gene: 11. This CDR3 comprises 18 residues. Here the CDR3 DNA reads TGTGCCAGCAGTTTAATCGAGACTAGCGGGAGAGGCACCGGGGAGCTGTTTTTT. Translation gives CASSLIETSGRGTGELFF.

This chain connects TRBV10-2 to TRBJ2-5, with D perhaps matching TRBD1 (5 bases). CDR1 WSHSY and CDR2 SAAADI come from the germline V gene. The CDR3 is made up of 12 amino acids. Trimming took 0 bases from V and 8 from J, leaving 7 bases between them. In DNA form, the CDR3 reads TGCGCCAGCAGTGAGTCAGGGGATACCCAGTACTTC. This sequence encodes CASSESGDTQYF.

The chain has TRBV6-1 and TRBJ2-5; 9 bases agree with TRBD2. With 8 bases clipped from V and 5 bases from J, the junction kept 12 bases outside the gene matches. The CDR3 has 15 amino acids. Germline lookup yields CDR1 MNHNS and CDR2 SASEGT. The CDR3 loop is CASGGGSGLAETQYF. The CDR3 DNA sequence: TGTGCCAGCGGGGGGGGGTCAGGACTAGCGGAGACCCAGTACTTC.

This clone was picked up a small number of times. This rearrangement joins TRBV28 to TRBJ2-1, with D unresolved. The CDR3 consists of 12 residues. Germline V lookup: CDR1 MDHEN, CDR2 SYDVKM. Trimming shortened V by 1 base and J by 9 bases, and 7 bases separated the two germline ends. The CDR3 coding sequence is TGTGCCAGCAGTTTATTAGCCTCTGAGCAGTTCTTC. It yields the protein CASSLLASEQFF.

J is TRBJ1-4 and V is TRBV2; tentative D call: TRBD1 (5 bases). The V and J ends lost 2 bases and 8 bases respectively, with 6 bases between them. This CDR3 spans 12 amino acids. Per the germline V gene, CDR1 is SNHLY and CDR2 is FYNNEI. The CDR3 spells CASSEYREKLFF. The CDR3 nucleotides read TGTGCCAGCAGTGAATACAGGGAAAAACTGTTTTTT.

V and J are TRBV7-9 and TRBJ2-2; D is possibly TRBD2 (5 bases). The length of the CDR3 is 18 residues. CDR1 and CDR2 from the germline V gene are SEHNR and FQNEAQ (reference sequence). Trimming pared 4 bases from V and 4 bases from J, leaving 22 bases between. CDR3 DNA sequence: TGTGCCAGCAGCTCGCCGACCGATAACCCAGAGGGCACCGGGGAGCTGTTTTTT. Translated: CASSSPTDNPEGTGELFF.

V gene TRBV6-5 combines with J gene TRBJ2-2; 8 nucleotides line up with TRBD1. The germline gives CDR1 MNHEY, CDR2 SVGAGI. V shed 9 bases, J shed 7 bases, and the junction held 10 bases outside the gene matches. The CDR3 totals 14 residues. CDR3 protein: CASRPQGVGGELFF. Written as DNA, the CDR3 is TGTGCCAGTCGGCCACAGGGGGTAGGCGGGGAGCTGTTTTTT.

V gene TRBV29-1 combines with J gene TRBJ2-1, with 7 bases fitting TRBD2. Germline trimming cut 4 bases from V and 0 bases from J; bases unmatched to any gene: 6. The CDR3 extends over 15 amino acids. The germline CDR1 and CDR2 sequences are SQVTM and ANQGSEA. For the CDR3, the DNA is TGCAGCGTTGCTGGGACTACCCGCTCCTACAATGAGCAGTTCTTC. It specifies CSVAGTTRSYNEQFF.

The rearrangement uses TRBV7-8 and TRBJ2-7; TRBD2 might be the D (7 bases). Trimming took off 2 bases at V and 6 bases at J, with 26 bases between the two ends. Germline CDR1 SGHVS, CDR2 FQNEAQ. The CDR3 loop spans 18 amino acids. CDR3 DNA: TGTGCCAGCAGCTTATTTTCTAATATGTTCGGGGGGCTGGTCGAGCAGTACTTC. Translation gives CASSLFSNMFGGLVEQYF.

This chain links TRBV2 with TRBJ1-2; D might be TRBD1 (5 bases). CDR1 is SNHLY and CDR2 is FYNNEI in the germline V gene. The CDR3 contains 12 residues. V was clipped by 10 bases and J by 8 bases, with 17 bases between them. The CDR3 region is CANIGQGKGYTF. For the CDR3, the DNA is TGTGCCAACATAGGGCAGGGAAAGGGCTACACCTTC.

V and J are TRBV7-9 and TRBJ1-4; no clear D gene. Germline assignment: CDR1 SEHNR and CDR2 FQNEAQ (reference sequence). Trimming cost V 9 bases and J 8 bases, with 19 bases left between them. This CDR3 has 14 residues. The CDR3 nucleotides read TGTGCCAGTAGTAGGCCGGGGTCGGGAGAAAAACTGTTTTTT. It translates to CASSRPGSGEKLFF.